These 19 T cell receptor beta chains originate from one sample sequenced in a study of T cell repertoires in cytomegalovirus infection. MiXCR, run by TCRdb on the reads, gives a single entry per CDR3 protein. The sample lists some 270,000 distinct CDR3 sequences, around 20% occurring once. No antigens are known for them. The sequencing here drew on cultured PBMCs, taken from culture after CMV antigen stimulation. The receptors stem from a human donor in good health (CMV status not recorded). Some clones in this sample may be carry-over from other donors' samples.

This clonotype has a count of ten or more. CDR3 region: CASSAGPNTGELFF. CDR3 DNA: TGTGCCAGCAGCGCGGGACCAAACACCGGGGAGCTGTTTTTT. The rearrangement joins TRBV7-3 to TRBJ2-2, with D possibly being TRBD2 (6 bases). Deletions cut 5 bases from V and 2 bases from J, with 9 bases between. The CDR3 is 14 amino acids. The germline V gene encodes CDR1 SGHTA and CDR2 FQGTGA. Drawing the rest from reference TRBV7-3 and TRBJ2-2, the complete variable domain is GAGVSQTPSNKVTEKGKYVELRCDPISGHTALYWYRQSLGQGPEFLIYFQGTGAADDSGLPNDRFFAVRPEGSVSTLKIQRTERGDSAVYLCASSAGPNTGELFFGEGSRLTVL.

The chain is built from TRBV12-3 or TRBV12-4 and TRBJ2-2; 9 bases map to TRBD2. The CDR3 is made up of 14 amino acids. Trimming at V came to 10 bases and at J to 1 base, leaving 4 bases not matched to a gene. CDR3 amino acids: CATKTSGNTGELFF. As DNA, the CDR3 is TGTGCCACCAAGACTAGCGGGAACACCGGGGAGCTGTTTTTT.

This clonotype has at least ten counts. The V gene is TRBV7-2, the J gene TRBJ2-1; D is uncertain. Looked up from germline, CDR1 is SGHTA and CDR2 is FQGNSA. The CDR3 runs 14 residues. Trimming stripped 9 bases from V and 5 bases from J, with 17 bases between. The CDR3 DNA is TGTGCCAGAAGCGACACACCACTCGACAATGAGCAGTTCTTC. Its protein is CARSDTPLDNEQFF.

The chain carries TRBV19 and TRBJ1-2; unclear D gene. Germline-derived CDR1 and CDR2 are LNHDA and SQIVND (reference sequence). This CDR3 comprises 11 residues. V was clipped by 4 bases and J by 7 bases, with 7 bases between them. As DNA, the CDR3 is TGTGCCAGTAGTAATTTGGGTGGCTACACCTTC. It specifies CASSNLGGYTF.

CDR3: CASSPATWKPPVYNEQFF. In DNA, the CDR3 is TGTGCCAGCAGTCCCGCGACGTGGAAGCCTCCTGTATACAATGAGCAGTTCTTC. The rearrangement joins TRBV27 to TRBJ2-1; the D is unclear. V was clipped by 5 bases and J by 4 bases, with 24 bases between them. The germline V gene encodes CDR1 MNHEY and CDR2 SMNVEV (reference sequence). The CDR3 has 18 residues.

The rearrangement links TRBV10-3 to TRBJ1-2; the match to TRBD1 covers 10 bases. The CDR3 has 13 amino acids. With 6 bases clipped from V and 4 bases from J, the junction kept 2 bases outside the gene matches. Per the germline V gene, CDR1 is ENHRY and CDR2 is SYGVKD. Here the CDR3 DNA reads TGTGCCATCAGGGACAGGGGGTCCTATGGCTACACCTTC. Residues: CAIRDRGSYGYTF.

The table lists this clonotype with many counts. Here the CDR3 reads CASSFSGGTQETQYF. As DNA, the CDR3 is TGTGCCAGCAGCTTCAGCGGAGGGACTCAAGAGACCCAGTACTTC. The gene calls are TRBV7-9 and TRBJ2-5; perhaps TRBD2 as D (6 bases). Trimming stripped 3 bases from V and 2 bases from J, with 13 bases between. Germline V gene data show CDR1 as SEHNR and CDR2 as FQNEAQ (reference sequence). This CDR3 contains 15 residues.

The table lists this clonotype with a few counts. V gene TRBV7-9 combines with J gene TRBJ2-3, with a weak D call TRBD1 (5 bases). The CDR3 has 14 amino acids. V was pared by 5 bases and J by 6 bases, with 15 bases between. Germline V gene lookup returns CDR1 SEHNR and CDR2 FQNEAQ (reference sequence). The CDR3 DNA reads as TGTGCCAGCAGCCGACAGTTCTCCCCGGATACGCAGTATTTT. As protein: CASSRQFSPDTQYF.

The chain links TRBV19 to TRBJ2-3; tentatively, D is TRBD1 or TRBD2 (5 bases each). Germline V gives CDR1 LNHDA, CDR2 SQIVND (reference sequence). The CDR3 is 15 residues long. V lost 8 bases, J lost 2 bases, and 17 bases lay in between. CDR3 nucleotide sequence: TGTGCCAGTCGCCTGGAGGCAGGGTACACAGATACGCAGTATTTT. This codes for CASRLEAGYTDTQYF.

This clonotype was counted ten times or more. V and J are TRBV7-2 and TRBJ1-2; 9 bases map to TRBD1. The CDR3 spans 14 residues. V trimming: 5 bases; J trimming: 7 bases; junction bases outside the gene matches: 8. Germline-derived CDR1 and CDR2 are SGHTA and FQGNSA. The chain's CDR3 is CASSIRDRASGYTF. CDR3 sequence (DNA): TGTGCCAGCAGCATCCGGGACAGGGCCTCTGGCTACACCTTC.

This clonotype was observed a few times. The chain joins TRBV7-2 to TRBJ2-1; 16 bases align to TRBD2. This CDR3 has 17 residues. Per the germline V gene, CDR1 is SGHTA and CDR2 is FQGNSA. V lost 6 bases, J lost 9 bases, and 11 bases stayed unmatched. The DNA of the CDR3 is TGTGCCAGCAGGCCGGGGGGACTAGCGGGGGGGGTGGGTGAGCAGTTCTTC. It encodes CASRPGGLAGGVGEQFF.

This CDR3 reads CASSTERNSYNEQFF. CDR3 DNA sequence: TGTGCCAGTAGTACGGAGCGGAACTCCTACAATGAGCAGTTCTTC. This chain uses TRBV19 with TRBJ2-1; perhaps TRBD2 as D (5 bases). V gave up 4 bases and J gave up 0 bases, with 10 bases separating them. Germline assignment: CDR1 LNHDA and CDR2 SQIVND (reference sequence). The CDR3 runs 15 residues.

This clonotype was seen ten or more times. The V and J genes are TRBV7-2 and TRBJ1-1, with 10 bases aligning to TRBD1. Germline CDR1 reads SGHTA; CDR2 reads FQGNSA. V gave up 0 bases and J gave up 10 bases; unmatched junction bases: 5. This CDR3 has 14 amino acids. The chain's CDR3 is CASSLAGTGVGAFF. Written as DNA, the CDR3 is TGTGCCAGCAGCTTAGCCGGGACAGGGGTGGGAGCTTTCTTT.

This chain connects TRBV6-1 to TRBJ2-6, with D hard to call. The germline V gene has CDR1 MNHNS and CDR2 SASEGT. V was clipped by 5 bases and J by 0 bases, with 8 bases between them. The CDR3 has 15 amino acids. CDR3 sequence: CASSSGVSGANVLTF. CDR3 DNA: TGTGCCAGCAGTAGTGGAGTCTCTGGGGCCAACGTCCTGACTTTC.

This clonotype was counted ten times or more. The gene calls are TRBV7-3 and TRBJ2-2; tentatively, D is TRBD2 (5 bases). The germline CDR1 and CDR2 sequences are SGHTA and FQGTGA. CDR3 length: 16 residues. V lost 2 bases to trimming and J lost 2 bases, with 12 bases between them. The CDR3 DNA sequence: TGTGCCAGCAGCTTATACAGTAGCGTCAACACCGGGGAGCTGTTTTTT. Protein product: CASSLYSSVNTGELFF.

This clonotype has just a few counts. The chain carries TRBV5-4 and TRBJ2-5, with no clear D. The CDR3 extends over 14 amino acids. V gave up 4 bases and J gave up 5 bases, with 15 bases separating them. From germline, CDR1 is SGHNT and CDR2 YYREEE (reference sequence). The DNA for the CDR3 is TGTGCCAGCAGCAAAGAACGGACCTCTGAGACCCAGTACTTC. It codes for CASSKERTSETQYF.

In this sample, this clonotype turned up a few times. The chain has TRBV6-5 and TRBJ2-5; 10 positions match TRBD1. Germline V gives CDR1 MNHEY, CDR2 SVGAGI. Trimming removed 0 bases from V and 2 bases from J; junction bases left unmatched: 3. The CDR3 loop spans 16 amino acids. The CDR3 reads CASSYSGQGRQETQYF. The CDR3 bases are TGTGCCAGCAGTTACTCGGGACAGGGGAGGCAAGAGACCCAGTACTTC.

This clonotype came up a few times. This chain connects TRBV2 to TRBJ2-7, with D perhaps matching TRBD2 (6 bases). From germline, CDR1 is SNHLY and CDR2 FYNNEI. Deletions cut 6 bases from V and 2 bases from J, with 17 bases between. The CDR3 loop spans 15 amino acids. CDR3 sequence (DNA): TGTGCCAGCAGAGTTAGCGGAGAAACCCCCTACGAGCAGTACGTC. This encodes CASRVSGETPYEQYV.

About this clonotype itself: This may be a read error, as it is one base from a much larger clone. The chain recombines TRBV7-9 with TRBJ1-4; 7 bases match TRBD1. Germline loops: CDR1 SEHNR, CDR2 FQNEAQ (reference sequence). This CDR3 comprises 14 residues. The CDR3 DNA sequence: TGTGCCAGCAGCCTGACAGGGAGATCTGAAAAACTGTTGTTT. Amino acids: CASSLTGRSEKLLF.